This TCR beta chain was sequenced during a study of cytomegalovirus exposure and HLA in healthy donors. The study, taken as a whole, reports: HLA alleles were associated with 15,000 to 20,000 TCR beta sequences in a later analysis at 0.05 false discovery rate.

The CDR3 extends over 16 amino acids. CDR1 and CDR2 (germline): SGHDT, YYEEEE. Researchers ran the PCR with 60 Vbeta and 13 Jbeta primers. Assay used: immunoSEQ multiplex PCR; TCRdb lists only in-frame clones, some missing. Of 75,000 or so clones in the sample, around 64% are singletons; the top ten hold about 20%. This clone was observed a few times. Its antigen is unidentified. This clonotype was sampled from a man aged 35-49 years in good health and CMV-seropositive. The sequenced sample consisted of PBMCs. This sequence joins TRBV5-6 and TRBJ2-5; 7 positions match TRBD2. The better agreement between TRBJ2-7 and the DNA end casts doubt on the J call. CDR3 sequence (DNA): TGTGCCAGCAGCCCCCCCCGGCGGGGGAGCTCCTACGAGCAGTACTTC. Translating it yields CASSPPRRGSSYEQYF.